Included here is one T cell receptor (beta chain) sequence, with context. Antigen specificity is unknown. The entry originates in a study of cytomegalovirus exposure and HLA in healthy donors. Study-wide points: For most TCR beta V segments, an earlier analysis put the productive rate at about 87% or about 30% of the time. Later analysis identified 15,000 to 20,000 TCR beta sequences associated with HLA alleles, using a false discovery rate threshold of 0.05. Serostatus for CMV was the only available immune exposure information. Accounts indicate the classifier identified cytomegalovirus status with strong specificity and sensitivity.

In the PCR, 60 Vbeta and 13 Jbeta primers were used. TCRdb's table, derived via immunoSEQ multiplex PCR, lists solely in-frame clones and lacks some. The sample consists of 110,000 or so clones, about 72% of them appearing once. The V and J ends lost 3 bases and 2 bases respectively, with 10 bases between them. CDR3 size: 14 residues. CDR1 is SGHVS, CDR2 FNYEAQ, per germline. Sequenced sample: PBMCs. This sequence was found in a man between 45 and 60 years old in good health and CMV-seropositive. This sequence joins TRBV7-6 and TRBJ1-1; TRBD1 might be the D (6 bases). CDR3 amino acids: CASSLAGANTEAFF. The CDR3 DNA is TGTGCCAGCAGCTTGGCAGGGGCTAACACTGAAGCTTTCTTT.